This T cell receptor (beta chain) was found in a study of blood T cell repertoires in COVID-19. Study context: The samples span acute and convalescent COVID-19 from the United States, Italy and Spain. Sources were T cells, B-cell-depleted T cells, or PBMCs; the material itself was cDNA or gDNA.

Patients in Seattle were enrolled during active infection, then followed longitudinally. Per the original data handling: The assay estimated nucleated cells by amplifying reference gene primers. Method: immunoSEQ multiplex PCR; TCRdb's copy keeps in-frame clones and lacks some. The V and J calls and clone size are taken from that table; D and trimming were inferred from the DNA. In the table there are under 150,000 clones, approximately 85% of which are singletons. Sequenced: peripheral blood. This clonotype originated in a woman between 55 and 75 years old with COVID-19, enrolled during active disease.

Written as DNA, the CDR3 is TGTGCCAGCAGCTCCCCCCAGGGCGGGGGCTACGAGCAGTACTTC. It encodes CASSSPQGGGYEQYF. The rearrangement joins TRBV6-2 or TRBV6-3 to TRBJ2-7; 7 positions match TRBD2. The V gene end was trimmed by 6 bases and the J gene end by 3 bases; junction bases not matched to a gene: 11. This CDR3 spans 15 amino acids. The germline V gene encodes CDR1 MNHEY and CDR2 SVGEGT.